This T cell receptor beta chain originates from a study of cytomegalovirus exposure and HLA in healthy donors. The germline gives CDR1 MNHNS, CDR2 SASEGT. Unmatched junction bases numbered 3, after V lost 0 bases and J lost 4 bases. The CDR3 has 15 residues. The primer mix had 60 Vbeta and 13 Jbeta primers. Sequenced by immunoSEQ multiplex PCR; TCRdb stores in-frame clones only, minus some. The table lists about 160,000 clones, roughly 80% of them singletons. The sequenced material came from PBMCs. The source of this sequence is a woman in her 30s in good health and CMV-seropositive. The rearrangement uses TRBV6-1 and TRBJ1-5; 7 bases are a match to TRBD1. CDR3 DNA sequence: TGTGCCAGCAGTGAAGCCGTGACAGGGAATCAGCCCCAGCATTTT. This gives the protein CASSEAVTGNQPQHF.